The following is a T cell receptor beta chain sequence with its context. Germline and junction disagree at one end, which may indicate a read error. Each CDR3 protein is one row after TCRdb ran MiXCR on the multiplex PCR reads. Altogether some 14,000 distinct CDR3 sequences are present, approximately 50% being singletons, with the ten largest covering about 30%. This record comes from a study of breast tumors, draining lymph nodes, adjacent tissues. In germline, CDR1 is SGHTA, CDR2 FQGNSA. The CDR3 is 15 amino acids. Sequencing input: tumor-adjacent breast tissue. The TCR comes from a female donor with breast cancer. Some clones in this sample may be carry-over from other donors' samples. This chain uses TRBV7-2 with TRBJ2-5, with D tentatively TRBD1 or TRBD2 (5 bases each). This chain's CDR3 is CASSLVRGGMGTQHF. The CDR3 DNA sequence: TGTGCCAGCAGCTTGGTTCGGGGTGGGATGGGGACCCAGCACTTC.